These 32 T cell receptor beta chains were sequenced from one sample in a study of CD8 T cells in ankylosing spondylitis. These receptors are not linked to any known antigen. Findings and limits, study-wide: In ankylosing spondylitis blood, a motif of eight highly homologous TCR beta variants appeared characteristic.

MiXCR, run by TCRdb on the 5' RACE reads, gives a single entry per CDR3 protein. There are fewer than 750,000 distinct CDR3 sequences in the sample; under 20% occur only once, and around 19% lies in the top ten. The sequencing input was blood, either unsorted or a sorted T cell fraction (not recorded which). Receptors originate from a male donor with ankylosing spondylitis.

The chain links TRBV7-2 to TRBJ1-2; 11 positions agree with TRBD1. CDR1 and CDR2 (germline): SGHTA, FQGNSA. The CDR3 covers 16 residues. The V and J ends lost 1 base and 7 bases, in that order; junction bases with no gene match: 8. The CDR3 reads CASSLGGSGTGGGYTF. The CDR3 DNA follows: TGTGCCAGCAGCTTAGGGGGGTCCGGGACAGGGGGTGGCTACACCTTC.

This clonotype appeared many times. The chain employs TRBV6-1 and TRBJ1-6; 7 bases map to TRBD1. The V segment lost 4 bases and the J segment 10 bases; nucleotides outside the gene matches: 4. Germline V CDR1 and CDR2: MNHNS, SASEGT. This CDR3 has 13 residues. The CDR3 sequence: CASSGQGGSPLHF. CDR3 coding DNA: TGTGCCAGCAGTGGACAGGGTGGGTCACCCCTCCACTTT.

This clonotype has just a few counts. The chain links TRBV6-2 or TRBV6-3 to TRBJ2-1; perhaps TRBD1 as D (5 bases). Between the trimmed V and J ends, which lost 6 bases and 8 bases, there was a span of 14 bases. Germline V gene data show CDR1 as MNHEY and CDR2 as SVGEGT. This CDR3 contains 13 residues. The CDR3 is CASRETGVDEQFF. In nucleotides, the CDR3 is TGTGCCAGCAGGGAAACAGGTGTAGATGAGCAGTTCTTC.

In DNA, the CDR3 is TGTGCCAGCAGCCACAGGGCTACGACCTCAAACAATGAGCAGTTCTTC. This sequence encodes CASSHRATTSNNEQFF. The gene calls are TRBV3-1 and TRBJ2-1, with D possibly TRBD1 on 5 matching bases. From germline, CDR1 is LGHDT and CDR2 YNNKEL (reference sequence). This CDR3 comprises 16 residues. Trimming removed 3 bases at V and 5 bases at J, with 17 bases between.

The chain combines TRBV15 with TRBJ2-3; 7 positions agree with TRBD1. Per the germline V gene, CDR1 is LNHNV and CDR2 is YYDKDF (reference sequence). V lost 4 bases and J lost 4; bases outside the gene matches: 8. The CDR3 extends over 15 amino acids. The chain's CDR3 is CATSTRIGGPDTQYF. The CDR3 DNA follows: TGTGCCACCAGCACCCGGATAGGGGGCCCAGATACGCAGTATTTT.

The gene calls are TRBV20-1 and TRBJ1-5; possibly TRBD1 for D (6 bases). Germline assignment: CDR1 DFQATT and CDR2 SNEGSKA (reference sequence). V lost 5 bases and J 7 bases, leaving 12 bases between the germline ends. This CDR3 is 12 amino acids long. CDR3 sequence reads: CSAAQGFQPQHF. CDR3 DNA sequence: TGCAGTGCTGCACAGGGTTTCCAGCCCCAGCATTTT.

This rearrangement joins TRBV5-1 to TRBJ1-1, with D possibly TRBD1 on 5 matching bases. In germline, CDR1 is SGHRS, CDR2 YFSETQ. The length of the CDR3 is 12 residues. V was cut by 10 bases and J by 4 bases, with 14 bases left in between. For the CDR3, the DNA is TGCGCCTGCCGGGAAACAGGCACTGAAGCTTTCTTT. Its translation is CACRETGTEAFF.

This clonotype occurred a few times. The chain combines TRBV28 with TRBJ2-1; weak D call: TRBD2 (5 bases). The V end lost 3 bases, the J end lost 9 bases, and 15 bases lay between the germline ends. The CDR3 runs 14 residues. The germline gives CDR1 MDHEN, CDR2 SYDVKM. The CDR3 DNA follows: TGTGCCAGCAGTTTGGGTGACCCGGGGAGTGAGCAGTTCTTC. Translating it yields CASSLGDPGSEQFF.

The chain links TRBV6-2 or TRBV6-3 to TRBJ2-1, with D maybe TRBD1 (6 bases). The CDR3 covers 15 residues. V shed 0 bases and J shed 7 bases, with 13 bases lying between them. The V gene's germline CDR1 is MNHEY and CDR2 SVGEGT. The CDR3 loop is CASSYSTGQFNEQFF. DNA of the CDR3: TGTGCCAGCAGTTACTCGACTGGACAGTTTAATGAGCAGTTCTTC.

A word on this clonotype: Sequence at one end of the junction differs from germline and may be a read error. CDR3 residues: CASSYGTSIDTQYF. CDR3 nucleotide sequence: TGTGCCAGCAGTTACGGGACTAGCATAGATACGCAGTATTTT. The rearrangement links TRBV6-5 to TRBJ2-3, with 9 nucleotides matching TRBD2. This CDR3 is 14 amino acids long. Per the germline V gene, CDR1 is MNHEY and CDR2 is SVGAGI.

The chain combines TRBV7-9 with TRBJ2-6, with D perhaps matching TRBD1 (7 bases). V was trimmed by 4 bases and J by 3 bases, leaving 13 bases between them. This CDR3 region has 16 residues. The germline CDR1 and CDR2 sequences are SEHNR and FQNEAQ (reference sequence). The CDR3 bases are TGTGCCAGCAGCTCGCAGGGGGGTGGTGGGGCCAACGTCCTGACTTTC. Protein sequence: CASSSQGGGGANVLTF.

The rearrangement uses TRBV6-5 and TRBJ2-1; 8 positions agree with TRBD2. Germline V lookup: CDR1 MNHEY, CDR2 SVGAGI. CDR3 length equals 16 residues. Losses at the gene ends were 6 bases for V and 0 bases for J; bases not matched to a gene: 7. This CDR3 is CASSYTGTSSYNEQFF. Here the CDR3 DNA reads TGTGCCAGCAGCTATACCGGGACTAGCTCCTACAATGAGCAGTTCTTC.

This clonotype occurred many times. The V and J genes are TRBV7-3 and TRBJ2-2; D gene ambiguous. Trimming took off 1 base at V and 5 bases at J, with 5 bases between the two ends. CDR3 length: 13 residues. Germline lookup yields CDR1 SGHTA and CDR2 FQGTGA. The CDR3 spells CASSLIGTGELFF. DNA of the CDR3: TGTGCCAGCAGCTTAATAGGGACCGGGGAGCTGTTTTTT.

This clonotype was picked up a small number of times. V is TRBV29-1 and J is TRBJ1-1; D gene uncertain. Germline V gene sequence: CDR1 SQVTM, CDR2 ANQGSEA. Trimming took off 4 bases at V and 0 bases at J, with 9 bases between the two ends. The CDR3 contains 13 residues. The CDR3 reads CSVGGQLNTEAFF. The CDR3 DNA reads as TGCAGCGTTGGGGGTCAGCTGAACACTGAAGCTTTCTTT. Full variable domain (outside the CDR3, taken from reference TRBV29-1 and TRBJ1-1): SAVISQKPSRDICQRGTSLTIQCQVDSQVTMMFWYRQQPGQSLTLIATANQGSEATYESGFVIDKFPISRPNLTFSTLTVSNMSPEDSSIYLCSVGGQLNTEAFFGQGTRLTVV.

This clonotype came up a few times. The chain couples TRBV20-1 to TRBJ1-1, with no clear D. CDR1 is DFQATT, CDR2 SNEGSKA, per germline (reference sequence). V was shortened by 2 bases and J by 0 bases, with 10 bases between the two germline ends. This CDR3 is built from 14 residues. CDR3 coding DNA: TGCAGTGCTAGAAGGGCAGGACTGAACACTGAAGCTTTCTTT. Residues: CSARRAGLNTEAFF.

The rearrangement links TRBV14 to TRBJ1-2; maybe TRBD1 (6 bases). Deletions cut 1 base from V and 10 bases from J, with 10 bases between. From germline, CDR1 is SGHDN and CDR2 FVKESK. CDR3 length equals 12 residues. The CDR3 protein is CASSQVQGSYTF. In DNA form, the CDR3 reads TGTGCCAGCAGCCAAGTCCAGGGGTCCTACACCTTC. The full variable domain, completed using reference TRBV14 and TRBJ1-2, is EAGVTQFPSHSVIEKGQTVTLRCDPISGHDNLYWYRRVMGKEIKFLLHFVKESKQDESGMPNNRFLAERTGGTYSTLKVQPAELEDSGVYFCASSQVQGSYTFGSGTRLTVV.

The V gene is TRBV30, the J gene TRBJ2-3; D might be TRBD1 (5 bases). V lost 1 base and J 2 bases, leaving 7 bases between the germline ends. Germline CDR1 reads GTSNPN; CDR2 reads SVGIG (reference sequence). This CDR3 contains 13 residues. The CDR3 reads CAWSGQTTDTQYF. The CDR3 nucleotides are TGTGCCTGGAGTGGACAGACCACAGATACGCAGTATTTT.

J is TRBJ2-5 and V is TRBV15, with D possibly matching TRBD2 (6 bases). Trimming removed 6 bases from V and 4 bases from J, with 21 bases in between. The CDR3 spans 16 residues. The germline CDR1 and CDR2 sequences are LNHNV and YYDKDF (reference sequence). The CDR3 spells CATSGEEGMRGETQYF. DNA of the CDR3: TGTGCCACCAGTGGCGAGGAGGGGATGAGGGGAGAGACCCAGTACTTC.

The V call is TRBV12-3 or TRBV12-4, the J call TRBJ2-7, with a possible D match to TRBD1 (6 bases). V dropped 9 bases and J dropped 3 bases, with 9 bases sitting between them. This CDR3 comprises 11 residues. The CDR3 coding sequence is TGTGCCAGTCAGGGGAACTACGAGCAGTACTTC. Its translation is CASQGNYEQYF.

This clonotype was seen a handful of times. This chain connects TRBV24-1 to TRBJ2-7; D is ambiguous. Germline V gives CDR1 KGHDR, CDR2 SFDVKD. The CDR3 length is 15 residues. V lost 4 bases to trimming and J lost 2 bases, with 14 bases between them. CDR3 coding DNA: TGTGCCACCAGTGACCAGACATCAGCCACCTACGAGCAGTACTTC. Translated, it gives CATSDQTSATYEQYF.

The rearrangement links TRBV30 to TRBJ2-1; D unresolved. The V gene's germline CDR1 is GTSNPN and CDR2 SVGIG (reference sequence). The CDR3 extends over 13 amino acids. The V gene lost 0 bases and the J gene lost 10 bases, with 13 bases spanning the gap. The CDR3: CAWSVGQPGEQFF. CDR3 nucleotides: TGTGCCTGGAGTGTTGGTCAGCCAGGCGAGCAGTTCTTC.

This clonotype was picked up a small number of times. This rearrangement joins TRBV29-1 to TRBJ2-7; D is unclear. The CDR3 spans 10 residues. From germline, CDR1 is SQVTM and CDR2 ANQGSEA. Trimming pared 3 bases from V and 3 bases from J, leaving 3 bases between. CDR3 nucleotide sequence: TGCAGCGTTGAGGACTACGAGCAGTACTTC. Translation gives CSVEDYEQYF.

V is TRBV7-9 and J is TRBJ2-5; 10 bases align to TRBD1. CDR1 and CDR2 (germline): SEHNR, FQNEAQ (reference sequence). With V trimmed by 2 bases and J by 4 bases, 4 bases remained unmatched. The CDR3 has 15 amino acids. Here the CDR3 reads CASSLYRDRGETQYF. The DNA of the CDR3 is TGTGCCAGCAGCTTATACCGGGACAGGGGAGAGACCCAGTACTTC.

The chain couples TRBV3-1 to TRBJ1-2; 9 bases align to TRBD1. The CDR3 consists of 16 residues. Per germline, CDR1 LGHDT and CDR2 YNNKEL (reference sequence). Trimming cost V 0 bases and J 4 bases; bases outside gene matches: 6. The CDR3 sequence is CASSQEEGQGTYGYTF. In DNA, the CDR3 is TGTGCCAGCAGCCAAGAGGAGGGACAGGGAACCTATGGCTACACCTTC.

V is TRBV9 and J is TRBJ2-1; maybe TRBD1 (6 bases). The germline CDR1 and CDR2 sequences are SGDLS and YYNGEE. CDR3 length: 14 amino acids. Between the trimmed V and J ends, which lost 4 bases and 10 bases, there was a span of 18 bases. This CDR3 reads CASSPPGGGREQFF. CDR3 DNA sequence: TGTGCCAGCAGCCCACCCGGTGGGGGCCGGGAGCAGTTCTTC.

The chain carries TRBV6-1 and TRBJ2-7; 8 bases match TRBD2. Germline CDR1 MNHNS, CDR2 SASEGT. The CDR3 runs 16 residues. Trimming at V came to 4 bases and at J to 7 bases, leaving 15 bases not matched to a gene. CDR3 amino acids: CASSGVELAGRREQYF. In DNA, the CDR3 is TGTGCCAGCAGTGGGGTGGAATTAGCGGGGCGACGGGAGCAGTACTTC.

V usage is TRBV11-2 and J usage is TRBJ2-7; maybe TRBD1 (6 bases). Germline loops: CDR1 SGHAT, CDR2 FQNNGV. V was clipped by 4 bases and J by 0 bases, with 22 bases between them. The CDR3 totals 18 residues. CDR3 region: CASSSRRPGQSPSYEQYF. DNA for the CDR3: TGTGCCAGCAGCTCTCGCCGGCCGGGACAATCCCCCTCCTACGAGCAGTACTTC.

This clonotype was seen more than once but under ten times. The gene calls are TRBV14 and TRBJ2-1; a weak D match, TRBD2 (5 bases). Germline loops: CDR1 SGHDN, CDR2 FVKESK. The CDR3 is 15 residues long. The V end was cut by 4 bases, the J end by 9 bases, with 19 bases between. CDR3 in amino acids: CASSLKFPGLSEQFF. CDR3 coding DNA: TGTGCCAGCAGCCTCAAGTTCCCAGGACTCAGTGAGCAGTTCTTC.

This clonotype was seen a handful of times. This chain uses TRBV10-3 with TRBJ1-1, with D unresolved. Germline V CDR1 and CDR2: ENHRY, SYGVKD. This CDR3 spans 12 amino acids. V lost 6 bases and J 2 bases, leaving 7 bases between the germline ends. CDR3 DNA: TGTGCCATCAGGATGTCCAACACTGAAGCTTTCTTT. Translation gives CAIRMSNTEAFF.

The J gene is TRBJ1-1, the V gene TRBV4-1; D gene ambiguous. The length of the CDR3 is 16 residues. With 4 bases removed from V and 4 bases from J, the gap between germline ends came to 19 bases. From germline, CDR1 is MGHRA and CDR2 YSYEKL. This CDR3 reads CASSPQATRAATEAFF. CDR3 coding DNA: TGCGCCAGCAGCCCCCAGGCCACACGGGCGGCCACTGAAGCTTTCTTT.

The table lists this clonotype with a few counts. The chain employs TRBV28 and TRBJ2-1; 12 bases agree with TRBD2. This CDR3 comprises 16 residues. Germline trimming cut 7 bases from V and 10 bases from J; bases unmatched to any gene: 14. Germline CDR1 is MDHEN and CDR2 is SYDVKM. The CDR3, as DNA: TGTGCCAGCAACCGGCGCCTGACTAGCGGGAGCGGAGAGCAGTTCTTC. Translating gives CASNRRLTSGSGEQFF. Variable domain in full (rest from reference TRBV28 and TRBJ2-1): DVKVTQSSRYLVKRTGEKVFLECVQDMDHENMFWYRQDPGLGLRLIYFSYDVKMKEKGDIPEGYSVSREKKERFSLILESASTNQTSMYLCASNRRLTSGSGEQFFGPGTRLTVL.

This clonotype was seen a handful of times. J is TRBJ2-3 and V is TRBV7-2; the match to TRBD2 covers 10 bases. Trimming removed 5 bases from V and 0 bases from J; junction bases left unmatched: 5. Germline V CDR1 and CDR2: SGHTA, FQGNSA. The CDR3 is 16 residues long. The CDR3 coding sequence is TGTGCCAGCAGCCCTCAGGGACTAGCGAGCACAGATACGCAGTATTTT. Translating gives CASSPQGLASTDTQYF.